This TCR beta chain was sequenced during a study of T cells expressing NK-cell markers. Germline V gives CDR1 LGHDT, CDR2 YNNKEL (reference sequence). There are 17 residues in the CDR3. Concerning this clonotype itself: Antigen unknown.

Whole-study results and caveats: Of CD8+ T cells, roughly 1.0-7.5% belonged to dominant NKG2C+ clonotypes in roughly six donors. These same clonotypes (in several donors) also led the CD3+CD56-NKG2C+ fraction.

For TCR beta, cDNA was produced by 5'RACE template switching with UMIs. TCRdb reprocessed the 5' RACE reads and keeps a single row for each CDR3 protein, giving no DNA. The clone table shows 500,000 to 700,000 distinct CDR3 sequences, with the ten largest holding roughly 3.6%. The clonotype originates from a man younger than 30 in good health. This chain connects TRBV3-1 to TRBJ2-1; TCRdb selects TRBD2, and the lack of DNA leaves this call unchecked. Sequenced sample: blood T cells: a sorted CD56 or NKG2C T cell subset, CD4+ or CD8+ T cells, or bulk PBMC T cells (not recorded which). The CDR3 spells CASSQDLTGLAGVEPFF.